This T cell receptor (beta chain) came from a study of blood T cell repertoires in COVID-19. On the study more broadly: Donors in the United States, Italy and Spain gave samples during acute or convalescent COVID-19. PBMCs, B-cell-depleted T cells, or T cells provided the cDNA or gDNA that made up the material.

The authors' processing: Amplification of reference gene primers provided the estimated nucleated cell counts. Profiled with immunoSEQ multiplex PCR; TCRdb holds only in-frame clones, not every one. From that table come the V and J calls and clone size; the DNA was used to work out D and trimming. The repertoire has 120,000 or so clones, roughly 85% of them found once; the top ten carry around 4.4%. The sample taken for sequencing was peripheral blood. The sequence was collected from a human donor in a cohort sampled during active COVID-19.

The CDR3 DNA sequence: TGTGCCAGCAGCCTAGTGAATCAGGGGCACAATGAAGCTTTCTTT. It is translated as CASSLVNQGHNEAFF. This rearrangement joins TRBV4-2 to TRBJ1-1; perhaps TRBD1 as D (6 bases). This CDR3 is built from 15 residues. The germline V gene has CDR1 LGHNA and CDR2 YNFKEQ. Trimming took off 4 bases at V and 7 bases at J, with 19 bases between the two ends.